This entry lists 11 T cell receptor beta chains sequenced from one sample in a study of blood T cell repertoires in COVID-19. Data came from immunoSEQ multiplex PCR; TCRdb stores just in-frame clones and leaves some out. This table holds 190,000 or so clones, about 87% found once. Material: peripheral blood. These TCRs come from a man between 40 and 49 years old with active or convalescent COVID-19.

V is TRBV5-4 and J is TRBJ2-3, with 8 bases aligning to TRBD2. CDR1 is SGHNT and CDR2 is YYREEE in the germline V gene (reference sequence). This CDR3 has 13 residues. V lost 4 bases, J lost 12 bases, and 10 bases stayed unmatched. CDR3 sequence: CASSQAGTRVQYF. The CDR3 coding sequence is TGTGCCAGCAGCCAAGCCGGGACTAGGGTTCAGTATTTT.

The chain has TRBV7-9 and TRBJ2-1; TRBD2 might be the D (7 bases). V was shortened by 1 base and J by 7 bases, with 14 bases between the two germline ends. The CDR3 runs 15 residues. Germline V gene data show CDR1 as SEHNR and CDR2 as FQNEAQ (reference sequence). CDR3 sequence: CASSLGRGLRNEQFF. The CDR3 coding sequence is TGTGCCAGCAGCTTAGGGCGGGGGCTAAGGAATGAGCAGTTCTTC.

This chain joins TRBV6-5 and TRBJ1-2; 7 nucleotides line up with TRBD1. CDR1 and CDR2 from the germline V gene are MNHEY and SVGAGI. The CDR3 is 15 residues long. With V trimmed by 5 bases and J by 1 base, 7 bases remained unmatched. The CDR3 bases are TGTGCCAGCAGTCCCACCTGGGACAGTAACTATGGCTACACCTTC. Translated, it gives CASSPTWDSNYGYTF.

The chain couples TRBV19 to TRBJ2-1; D perhaps matches TRBD2 (6 bases). Looked up from germline, CDR1 is LNHDA and CDR2 is SQIVND (reference sequence). V was shortened by 4 bases and J by 8 bases, with 12 bases between the two germline ends. This CDR3 is built from 13 residues. This CDR3 is CASSKTSLDEQFF. CDR3 bases: TGTGCCAGTAGTAAGACTAGTTTAGATGAGCAGTTCTTC. The complete variable domain, with remaining parts taken from reference TRBV19 and TRBJ2-1, reads DGGITQSPKYLFRKEGQNVTLSCEQNLNHDAMYWYRQDPGQGLRLIYYSQIVNDFQKGDIAEGYSVSREKKESFPLTVTSAQKNPTAFYLCASSKTSLDEQFFGPGTRLTVL.

This CDR3 is CASRGQPYEQYF. CDR3 in DNA: TGTGCCAGCAGAGGACAGCCCTACGAGCAGTACTTC. The genes are TRBV3-1 (or the pseudogene TRBV3-2) and TRBJ2-7; maybe TRBD1 (6 bases). V lost 6 bases, J lost 2 bases, and 8 bases lay in between. The germline V gene encodes CDR1 LGHDT and CDR2 YNNKEL (reference sequence). The CDR3 extends over 12 amino acids.

This chain links TRBV6-5 with TRBJ2-1; TRBD2 is a possible D gene (6 bases). CDR3 size: 14 residues. Trimming removed 8 bases from V and 5 bases from J, with 16 bases in between. CDR1 and CDR2 (germline): MNHEY, SVGAGI. The CDR3 is CASGRGSGNNEQFF. Written as DNA, the CDR3 is TGTGCCAGCGGTCGGGGGAGCGGTAACAATGAGCAGTTCTTC.

This clone was detected a few times. The chain employs TRBV3-1 (or the pseudogene TRBV3-2) and TRBJ1-1; D unresolved. The V gene lost 6 bases and the J gene lost 1 base, with 9 bases spanning the gap. The CDR3 is made up of 13 amino acids. CDR1 and CDR2 (germline): LGHDT, YNNKEL (reference sequence). The CDR3 DNA reads TGTGCCAGCAGTCCGGGTCGGAACACTGAAGCTTTCTTT. It specifies CASSPGRNTEAFF.

This chain joins TRBV28 and TRBJ1-1; TRBD1 is a possible D gene (6 bases). V lost 3 bases to trimming and J lost 12 bases, with 11 bases between them. This CDR3 comprises 11 residues. Germline V lookup: CDR1 MDHEN, CDR2 SYDVKM. CDR3: CASSFRGSTFF. The DNA of the CDR3 is TGTGCCAGCAGTTTCAGGGGCTCCACTTTCTTT. Using reference TRBV28 and TRBJ1-1 for the parts outside the CDR3, the full variable domain is DVKVTQSSRYLVKRTGEKVFLECVQDMDHENMFWYRQDPGLGLRLIYFSYDVKMKEKGDIPEGYSVSREKKERFSLILESASTNQTSMYLCASSFRGSTFFGQGTRLTVV.

V and J are TRBV28 and TRBJ1-2; weak D call: TRBD1 (6 bases). Germline values: CDR1 MDHEN, CDR2 SYDVKM. V lost 10 bases to trimming and J lost 4 bases, with 16 bases between them. This CDR3 comprises 13 residues. The DNA of the CDR3 is TGTGCCACAGGGGCCAGGGACGTCTATGGCTACACCTTC. This translates into CATGARDVYGYTF.

The rearrangement links TRBV29-1 to TRBJ2-7; a weak D match, TRBD2 (5 bases). Trimming cost V 3 bases and J 2 bases, with 14 bases left between them. CDR1 and CDR2 from the germline V gene are SQVTM and ANQGSEA. The CDR3 covers 14 residues. CDR3 protein: CSVENTGKPYEQYF. The CDR3 DNA is TGCAGCGTTGAGAATACGGGAAAACCCTACGAGCAGTACTTC.

The rearrangement links TRBV7-2 to TRBJ2-7; possibly TRBD1 for D (8 bases). CDR3 size: 17 residues. Trimming cost V 4 bases and J 1 base, with 20 bases left between them. Germline V gives CDR1 SGHTA, CDR2 FQGNSA. DNA of the CDR3: TGTGCCAGCAGCTCGAGGGGGGGGACAGGTATATCCTACGAGCAGTACTTC. This sequence encodes CASSSRGGTGISYEQYF. Based on the CDR3 plus reference TRBV7-2 and TRBJ2-7, the full variable domain is GAGVSQSPSNKVTEKGKDVELRCDPISGHTALYWYRQSLGQGLEFLIYFQGNSAPDKSGLPSDRFSAERTGGSVSTLTIQRTQQEDSAVYLCASSSRGGTGISYEQYFGPGTRLTVT.